The rows below give T cell receptor beta chains drawn from one sample of a study of PD-1 blockade in classical Hodgkin lymphoma. The table came from immunoSEQ multiplex PCR; TCRdb's copy has only in-frame clones and leaves some out. The sample lists approximately 13,000 clones; 90% to 95% were seen once. The sample in question was peripheral blood mononuclear cells (PBMCs), obtained at baseline. These TCRs come from a human donor with classical Hodgkin lymphoma. The CDR3 runs from the conserved cysteine through the conserved F or W. The D gene is left open where the match is weak. Size is omitted from some rows. Given values are once, few, many or a class for expanded clones.

clone size: .; V gene: TRBV6-1; D gene: TRBD2; J gene: TRBJ2-3; CDR3 protein: CASSETSGGPYTDTQYF; CDR3 DNA: TGTGCCAGCAGTGAGACTAGCGGGGGTCCCTACACAGATACGCAGTATTTT
clone size: .; V gene: TRBV7-7; D gene: .; J gene: TRBJ2-5; CDR3 protein: CASSLGGSSGETQYF; CDR3 DNA: TGTGCCAGCAGCTTAGGAGGTAGCTCAGGAGAGACCCAGTACTTC
clone size: .; V gene: TRBV14; D gene: .; J gene: TRBJ1-3; CDR3 protein: CASSQGQGSGNTIYF; CDR3 DNA: TGTGCCAGCAGCCAAGGGCAGGGTTCTGGAAACACCATATATTTT
clone size: .; V gene: TRBV7-9; D gene: TRBD2; J gene: TRBJ2-1; CDR3 protein: CASSLASPSGSIEQFF; CDR3 DNA: TGTGCCAGCAGCTTAGCCTCCCCTAGCGGGAGTATTGAGCAGTTCTTC
clone size: .; V gene: TRBV6-5; D gene: .; J gene: TRBJ2-1; CDR3 protein: CASSYSTSNEQFF; CDR3 DNA: TGTGCCAGCAGTTACTCGACCAGCAATGAGCAGTTCTTC
clone size: .; V gene: TRBV13; D gene: .; J gene: TRBJ2-5; CDR3 protein: CASSASETQYF; CDR3 DNA: TGTGCCAGCAGTGCGAGCGAGACCCAGTACTTC
clone size: .; V gene: TRBV19; D gene: TRBD1; J gene: TRBJ2-7; CDR3 protein: CASSIDRASSEQYF; CDR3 DNA: TGTGCCAGTAGTATCGACAGGGCTTCAAGCGAGCAGTACTTC
clone size: .; V gene: TRBV7-8; D gene: .; J gene: TRBJ2-7; CDR3 protein: CASSRPASGPYEQYF; CDR3 DNA: TGTGCCAGCAGCCGCCCTGCGAGCGGCCCCTACGAGCAGTACTTC
clone size: once; V gene: TRBV5-1; D gene: .; J gene: TRBJ2-7; CDR3 protein: CASSLERIDSHEQYF; CDR3 DNA: TGCGCCAGCAGCTTGGAAAGGATAGACTCCCACGAGCAGTACTTC
clone size: once; V gene: TRBV11-1; D gene: TRBD2; J gene: TRBJ2-3; CDR3 protein: CASSHRTSGDTDTQYF; CDR3 DNA: TGTGCCAGCAGCCACCGGACTAGCGGGGACACAGATACGCAGTATTTT
clone size: .; V gene: TRBV5-1; D gene: TRBD1; J gene: TRBJ2-2; CDR3 protein: CASSTLAGQGTGELFF; CDR3 DNA: TGCGCCAGCAGCACCTTGGCGGGACAGGGGACCGGGGAGCTGTTTTTT
clone size: .; V gene: TRBV7-3; D gene: .; J gene: TRBJ2-5; CDR3 protein: CASSLGGGSQETQYF; CDR3 DNA: TGTGCCAGCAGCCTGGGGGGGGGCTCCCAAGAGACCCAGTACTTC
clone size: .; V gene: TRBV6-6; D gene: TRBD1; J gene: TRBJ2-7; CDR3 protein: CASSLWDRGTSEQYF; CDR3 DNA: TGTGCCAGCAGTTTATGGGACAGGGGAACCTCAGAGCAGTACTTC
clone size: .; V gene: TRBV7-8; D gene: .; J gene: TRBJ1-5; CDR3 protein: CASALLTGKNQPQHF; CDR3 DNA: TGTGCCAGCGCGTTACTGACAGGCAAAAATCAGCCCCAGCATTTT
clone size: .; V gene: TRBV5-1; D gene: .; J gene: TRBJ1-1; CDR3 protein: CASSYRVNTEAFF; CDR3 DNA: TGCGCCAGCAGCTACAGAGTTAACACTGAAGCTTTCTTT
clone size: .; V gene: TRBV27; D gene: .; J gene: TRBJ1-1; CDR3 protein: CASSLGVGTEAFF; CDR3 DNA: TGTGCCAGCAGTCTCGGGGTTGGCACTGAAGCTTTCTTT
clone size: .; V gene: TRBV20-1; D gene: .; J gene: TRBJ1-6; CDR3 protein: CSAQTDSPLHF; CDR3 DNA: TGCAGTGCCCAAACTGATTCACCCCTCCACTTT
clone size: .; V gene: TRBV9; D gene: TRBD2; J gene: TRBJ2-1; CDR3 protein: CASSVSGSSYNEQFF; CDR3 DNA: TGTGCCAGCAGCGTTAGCGGGTCATCATACAATGAGCAGTTCTTC
clone size: .; V gene: TRBV6-6; D gene: TRBD1; J gene: TRBJ2-1; CDR3 protein: CASSYSRTGINEQFF; CDR3 DNA: TGTGCCAGCAGTTACTCGCGGACAGGGATAAATGAGCAGTTCTTC
clone size: .; V gene: TRBV7-6; D gene: TRBD1; J gene: TRBJ2-2; CDR3 protein: CASSLGWGQGTGELFF; CDR3 DNA: TGTGCCAGCAGCTTAGGATGGGGACAGGGGACCGGGGAGCTGTTTTTT
clone size: .; V gene: TRBV19; D gene: .; J gene: TRBJ1-1; CDR3 protein: CASSPTGSLNTEAFF; CDR3 DNA: TGTGCCAGTAGTCCCACAGGGTCCCTGAACACTGAAGCTTTCTTT
clone size: .; V gene: TRBV19; D gene: .; J gene: TRBJ1-1; CDR3 protein: CASSMAPDTEAFF; CDR3 DNA: TGTGCCAGTAGTATGGCGCCGGATACTGAAGCTTTCTTT
clone size: .; V gene: TRBV5-1; D gene: .; J gene: TRBJ2-1; CDR3 protein: CASSLGNSYNEQFF; CDR3 DNA: TGCGCCAGCAGCTTGGGTAACAGTTACAATGAGCAGTTCTTC
clone size: once; V gene: TRBV5-1; D gene: TRBD1; J gene: TRBJ2-5; CDR3 protein: CASSSGGQGAWETQYF; CDR3 DNA: TGCGCCAGCAGCTCAGGCGGGCAGGGGGCTTGGGAGACCCAGTACTTC
clone size: few; V gene: TRBV2; D gene: .; J gene: TRBJ1-2; CDR3 protein: CASTYYTTTYGYTF; CDR3 DNA: TGTGCCAGCACTTACTACACGACGACCTATGGCTACACCTTC
clone size: .; V gene: TRBV30; D gene: .; J gene: TRBJ2-3; CDR3 protein: CAWSVTRLDTQYF; CDR3 DNA: TGTGCCTGGAGTGTAACTCGGCTAGATACGCAGTATTTT
clone size: once; V gene: TRBV6-1; D gene: TRBD1; J gene: TRBJ2-3; CDR3 protein: CASSGPTTGVKTDTQYF; CDR3 DNA: TGTGCCAGCAGTGGACCTACGACAGGGGTTAAGACAGATACGCAGTATTTT
clone size: .; V gene: TRBV5-4; D gene: .; J gene: TRBJ2-3; CDR3 protein: CASSMGFVDTQYF; CDR3 DNA: TGTGCCAGCAGCATGGGATTCGTAGATACGCAGTATTTT
clone size: .; V gene: TRBV29-1; D gene: TRBD2; J gene: TRBJ2-7; CDR3 protein: CSVEDPSGSGYEQYF; CDR3 DNA: TGCAGCGTTGAAGATCCGAGCGGGAGCGGCTACGAGCAGTACTTC
clone size: once; V gene: TRBV5-6; D gene: .; J gene: TRBJ1-3; CDR3 protein: CASSLEGQAYLSGNTIYF; CDR3 DNA: TGTGCCAGCAGCTTGGAGGGGCAGGCCTACCTCTCTGGAAACACCATATATTTT
clone size: .; V gene: TRBV7-2; D gene: TRBD2; J gene: TRBJ2-7; CDR3 protein: CASSLTSGRIYEQYF; CDR3 DNA: TGTGCCAGCAGCCTGACTAGCGGGAGGATCTACGAGCAGTACTTC
clone size: once; V gene: TRBV13; D gene: TRBD1; J gene: TRBJ2-5; CDR3 protein: CASSSTFTAGQGVPAETQYF; CDR3 DNA: TGTGCCAGCAGCTCCACCTTTACGGCGGGACAGGGGGTGCCGGCAGAGACCCAGTACTTC
clone size: once; V gene: TRBV2; D gene: .; J gene: TRBJ2-7; CDR3 protein: CASSLLQTYEQYF; CDR3 DNA: TGTGCCAGCAGCCTGCTACAGACCTACGAGCAGTACTTC
clone size: .; V gene: TRBV30; D gene: .; J gene: TRBJ1-1; CDR3 protein: CGLGGTTEAFF; CDR3 DNA: TGTGGGTTGGGGGGTACTACTGAAGCTTTCTTT
clone size: .; V gene: TRBV7-7; D gene: TRBD2; J gene: TRBJ2-5; CDR3 protein: CASSFTSGGETQYF; CDR3 DNA: TGTGCCAGCAGCTTTACCTCGGGAGGGGAGACCCAGTACTTC
clone size: .; V gene: TRBV15; D gene: .; J gene: TRBJ2-6; CDR3 protein: CATGRGSGSGANVLTF; CDR3 DNA: TGTGCCACCGGCCGAGGGTCGGGGTCTGGGGCCAACGTCCTGACTTTC
clone size: .; V gene: TRBV5-1; D gene: .; J gene: TRBJ1-1; CDR3 protein: CASGGRDTEAFF; CDR3 DNA: TGCGCCAGCGGGGGAAGGGACACTGAAGCTTTCTTT
clone size: .; V gene: TRBV6-6; D gene: TRBD1; J gene: TRBJ1-5; CDR3 protein: CASSYGTGVGNQPQHF; CDR3 DNA: TGTGCCAGCAGTTACGGGACAGGGGTGGGCAATCAGCCCCAGCATTTT
clone size: .; V gene: TRBV4-1; D gene: TRBD1; J gene: TRBJ1-2; CDR3 protein: CASSQDTGGRYGYTF; CDR3 DNA: TGCGCCAGCAGCCAAGATACAGGGGGCAGGTATGGCTACACCTTC
clone size: .; V gene: TRBV19; D gene: .; J gene: TRBJ1-2; CDR3 protein: CASSSPGGYTF; CDR3 DNA: TGTGCCAGTAGTTCCCCCGGAGGCTACACCTTC
clone size: once; V gene: TRBV5-1; D gene: TRBD1; J gene: TRBJ2-3; CDR3 protein: CASRPYRGIGTDTQYF; CDR3 DNA: TGCGCCAGCAGACCGTACAGGGGGATTGGCACAGATACGCAGTATTTT
clone size: .; V gene: TRBV6-4; D gene: TRBD2; J gene: TRBJ2-1; CDR3 protein: CASSAPSGGAYNEQFF; CDR3 DNA: TGTGCCAGCAGTGCCCCTAGCGGGGGGGCCTACAATGAGCAGTTCTTC
clone size: .; V gene: TRBV12-5; D gene: TRBD2; J gene: TRBJ2-5; CDR3 protein: CASGLVAGGPYPQETQYF; CDR3 DNA: TGTGCTAGTGGTTTGGTGGCGGGGGGGCCCTACCCTCAAGAGACCCAGTACTTC
clone size: .; V gene: TRBV7-3; D gene: .; J gene: TRBJ2-7; CDR3 protein: CASSYYPGYEQCF; CDR3 DNA: TGTGCCAGCAGCTATTACCCCGGCTACGAGCAGTGCTTC
clone size: .; V gene: TRBV5-4; D gene: .; J gene: TRBJ1-4; CDR3 protein: CASSLDQSDEKLFF; CDR3 DNA: TGTGCCAGCAGCTTGGATCAATCGGACGAAAAACTGTTTTTT
clone size: .; V gene: TRBV5-6; D gene: TRBD1; J gene: TRBJ1-2; CDR3 protein: CASSPLPGQGHGYTF; CDR3 DNA: TGTGCCAGCAGCCCCCTTCCGGGACAGGGGCATGGCTACACCTTC
clone size: .; V gene: TRBV5-1; D gene: .; J gene: TRBJ2-4; CDR3 protein: CASSPLIPQGNIQYF; CDR3 DNA: TGCGCCAGCAGCCCACTCATACCCCAAGGGAACATTCAGTACTTC
clone size: .; V gene: TRBV28; D gene: TRBD1; J gene: TRBJ1-1; CDR3 protein: CASSFIIGQGAHGAFF; CDR3 DNA: TGTGCCAGCAGTTTCATTATCGGACAGGGGGCCCACGGAGCTTTCTTT
clone size: .; V gene: TRBV27; D gene: .; J gene: TRBJ1-4; CDR3 protein: CASSLSTGFEKLFF; CDR3 DNA: TGTGCCAGCAGTTTATCGACGGGTTTCGAAAAACTGTTTTTT
clone size: once; V gene: TRBV19; D gene: .; J gene: TRBJ2-1; CDR3 protein: CASTPTWTYNEQFF; CDR3 DNA: TGTGCCAGTACCCCGACATGGACCTACAATGAGCAGTTCTTC
clone size: .; V gene: TRBV14; D gene: TRBD2; J gene: TRBJ2-1; CDR3 protein: CASSQDFLAGVYNEQFF; CDR3 DNA: TGTGCCAGCAGCCAAGATTTCCTAGCGGGAGTATACAATGAGCAGTTCTTC
clone size: once; V gene: TRBV6-1; D gene: .; J gene: TRBJ1-2; CDR3 protein: CASSDFPANYGYTF; CDR3 DNA: TGTGCCAGTAGTGATTTTCCGGCGAACTATGGCTACACCTTC
clone size: .; V gene: TRBV11-3; D gene: .; J gene: TRBJ2-7; CDR3 protein: CASSLTARTYEQYF; CDR3 DNA: TGTGCCAGCAGCTTAACCGCCCGTACTTACGAGCAGTACTTC
clone size: few; V gene: TRBV7-9; D gene: .; J gene: TRBJ2-5; CDR3 protein: CASSPRLNKETQYF; CDR3 DNA: TGTGCCAGCAGCCCCCGACTAAACAAAGAGACCCAGTACTTC
clone size: .; V gene: TRBV6-5; D gene: .; J gene: TRBJ1-4; CDR3 protein: CASSYGVTTYREKLFF; CDR3 DNA: TGTGCCAGCAGTTACGGTGTGACAACCTACAGGGAAAAACTGTTTTTT
clone size: .; V gene: TRBV6-4; D gene: TRBD1; J gene: TRBJ2-2; CDR3 protein: CASSDSQGAGELFF; CDR3 DNA: TGTGCCAGCAGTGACTCACAGGGGGCCGGGGAGCTGTTTTTT
clone size: few; V gene: TRBV6-5; D gene: .; J gene: TRBJ2-2; CDR3 protein: CASSSGWNTGELFF; CDR3 DNA: TGTGCCAGCAGTAGCGGTTGGAACACCGGGGAGCTGTTTTTT
clone size: .; V gene: TRBV4-2; D gene: .; J gene: TRBJ2-1; CDR3 protein: CASSQVRDFPVSSYNEQFF; CDR3 DNA: TGTGCCAGCAGCCAAGTACGGGACTTCCCGGTGAGCTCCTACAATGAGCAGTTCTTC
clone size: .; V gene: TRBV18; D gene: .; J gene: TRBJ1-5; CDR3 protein: CASSQDRTNNQPQHF; CDR3 DNA: TGTGCCAGCTCTCAAGACAGAACCAACAATCAGCCCCAGCATTTT
clone size: .; V gene: TRBV27; D gene: .; J gene: TRBJ1-2; CDR3 protein: CASSRFGRATYGYTF; CDR3 DNA: TGTGCCAGCAGTCGTTTTGGACGGGCGACCTATGGCTACACCTTC